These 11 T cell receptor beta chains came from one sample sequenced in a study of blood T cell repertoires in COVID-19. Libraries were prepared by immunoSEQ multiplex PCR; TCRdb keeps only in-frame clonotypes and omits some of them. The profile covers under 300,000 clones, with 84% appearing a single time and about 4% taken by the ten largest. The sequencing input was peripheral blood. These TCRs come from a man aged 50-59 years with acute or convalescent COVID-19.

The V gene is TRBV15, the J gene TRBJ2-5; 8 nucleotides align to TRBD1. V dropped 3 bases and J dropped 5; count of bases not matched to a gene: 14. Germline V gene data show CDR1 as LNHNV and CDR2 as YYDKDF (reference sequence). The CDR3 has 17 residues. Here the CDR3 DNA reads TGTGCCACCAGCAGCGGACAGGGAGTGCTGCCAGGGGAGACCCAGTACTTC. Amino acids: CATSSGQGVLPGETQYF.

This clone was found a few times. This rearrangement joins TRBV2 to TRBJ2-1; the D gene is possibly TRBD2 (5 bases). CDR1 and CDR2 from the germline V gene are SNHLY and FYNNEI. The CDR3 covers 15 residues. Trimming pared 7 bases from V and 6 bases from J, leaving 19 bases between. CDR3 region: CASIWERGQLNEQFF. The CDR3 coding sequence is TGTGCCAGCATATGGGAGCGAGGGCAGCTCAATGAGCAGTTCTTC.

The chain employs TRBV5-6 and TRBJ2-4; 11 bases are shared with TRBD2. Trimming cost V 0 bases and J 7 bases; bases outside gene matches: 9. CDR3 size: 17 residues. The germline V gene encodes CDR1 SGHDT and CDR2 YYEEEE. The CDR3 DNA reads TGTGCCAGCAGCTTGGAGGTCTTAGCGGGAGGGCGGAACATTCAGTACTTC. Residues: CASSLEVLAGGRNIQYF.

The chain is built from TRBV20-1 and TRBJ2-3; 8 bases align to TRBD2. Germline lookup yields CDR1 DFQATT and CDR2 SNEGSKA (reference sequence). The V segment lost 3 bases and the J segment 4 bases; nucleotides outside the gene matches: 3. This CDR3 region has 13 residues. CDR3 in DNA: TGCAGTGCTAGTAGCGGGATCGCAGATACGCAGTATTTT. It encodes CSASSGIADTQYF.

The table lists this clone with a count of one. The DNA of the CDR3 is TGTGCCAGCAGCTTCCGGCAGGCGCAAGAGACCCAGTACTTC. Protein: CASSFRQAQETQYF. The chain couples TRBV5-8 to TRBJ2-5; D remains ambiguous. V was cut by 2 bases and J by 2 bases, with 10 bases left in between. Germline CDR1 and CDR2: SGHTS and YDEGEE. The CDR3 is 14 residues long.

The CDR3 sequence is CASSIMRRDTQYF. The CDR3 DNA reads as TGTGCCAGCAGCATAATGCGGCGAGATACGCAGTATTTT. The genes are TRBV7-3 and TRBJ2-3, with unresolved D. Germline V lookup: CDR1 SGHTA, CDR2 FQGTGA. V was trimmed by 5 bases and J by 5 bases, leaving 11 bases between them. CDR3 size: 13 residues.

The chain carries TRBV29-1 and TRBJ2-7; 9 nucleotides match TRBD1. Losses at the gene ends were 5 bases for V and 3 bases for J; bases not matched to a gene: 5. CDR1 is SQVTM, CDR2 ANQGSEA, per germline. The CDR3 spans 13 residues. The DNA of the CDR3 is TGCAGCGTTAGGACAGGGGAGAACTACGAGCAGTACTTC. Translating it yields CSVRTGENYEQYF.

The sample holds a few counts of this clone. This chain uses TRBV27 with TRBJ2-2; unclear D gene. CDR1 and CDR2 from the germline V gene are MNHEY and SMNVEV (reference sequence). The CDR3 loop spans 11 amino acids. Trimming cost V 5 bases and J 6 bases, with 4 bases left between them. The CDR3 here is CASSIAGELFF. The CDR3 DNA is TGTGCCAGCAGTATAGCCGGGGAGCTGTTTTTT.

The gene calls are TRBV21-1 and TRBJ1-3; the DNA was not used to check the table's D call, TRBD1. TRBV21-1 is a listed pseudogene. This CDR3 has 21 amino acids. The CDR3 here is CASSNEEKTRDRGFAGNTIYF. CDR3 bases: TGTGCCAGCAGCAATGAAGAAAAAACGCGGGACAGGGGGTTCGCTGGAAACACCATATATTTT.

CDR3 loop: CASSYPGLAYEQFF. The CDR3, as DNA: TGTGCCAGCAGTTATCCGGGACTAGCGTATGAGCAGTTCTTC. This chain uses TRBV11-3 with TRBJ2-1; 10 bases align to TRBD2. V shed 6 bases and J 8 bases; nucleotides not matched to a gene: 7. This CDR3 is built from 14 residues. Germline V gene lookup returns CDR1 SGHNT and CDR2 YENEEA.

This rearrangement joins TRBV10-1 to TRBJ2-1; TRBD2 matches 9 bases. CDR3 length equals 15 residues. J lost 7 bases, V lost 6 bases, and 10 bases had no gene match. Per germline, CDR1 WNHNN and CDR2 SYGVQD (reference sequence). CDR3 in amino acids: CASSLAGVPRNEQFF. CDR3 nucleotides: TGCGCCAGCAGCTTAGCGGGAGTCCCTAGGAATGAGCAGTTCTTC.